Sequencing of this T cell receptor (beta chain) was carried out in a study of T-cell reconstitution after alpha-beta-depleted transplantation in children. On this clonotype itself: Its antigen is as yet unknown.

Study-wide points: Day-60 TCRbeta diversity that was high in some patients was derived from surviving recipient T cells and thymic progenitors. One year after transplant, T-cell counts and diversity came mostly from newly produced T cells. About two months after transplant, alpha-beta T cells reportedly came from several hundred expanded graft clones.

Unique molecular identifiers were used in preparing the TCRbeta library. TCRdb called the PCR reads again in MiXCR, with one record for every CDR3 protein. The sample carries fewer than 750,000 distinct CDR3 sequences, 23% recorded once. The CDR3 is 12 residues long. J lost 5 bases, V lost 3 bases, and 0 bases had no gene match. Germline V gene data show CDR1 as DFQATT and CDR2 as SNEGSKA (reference sequence). The clonotype was recovered from a boy younger than two who had a stem cell transplant for acute myeloid leukemia, so the T cells may come from the graft donor. Sequences were derived from PBMCs, mostly from graft donor cells, sampled 360 days after TCRalphabeta/CD19-depleted stem cell transplant. The rearrangement links TRBV20-1 to TRBJ1-1, with 10 bases aligning to TRBD1. CDR3 protein: CSARGQGTEAFF. The DNA for the CDR3 is TGCAGTGCTAGGGGACAGGGGACTGAAGCTTTCTTT.